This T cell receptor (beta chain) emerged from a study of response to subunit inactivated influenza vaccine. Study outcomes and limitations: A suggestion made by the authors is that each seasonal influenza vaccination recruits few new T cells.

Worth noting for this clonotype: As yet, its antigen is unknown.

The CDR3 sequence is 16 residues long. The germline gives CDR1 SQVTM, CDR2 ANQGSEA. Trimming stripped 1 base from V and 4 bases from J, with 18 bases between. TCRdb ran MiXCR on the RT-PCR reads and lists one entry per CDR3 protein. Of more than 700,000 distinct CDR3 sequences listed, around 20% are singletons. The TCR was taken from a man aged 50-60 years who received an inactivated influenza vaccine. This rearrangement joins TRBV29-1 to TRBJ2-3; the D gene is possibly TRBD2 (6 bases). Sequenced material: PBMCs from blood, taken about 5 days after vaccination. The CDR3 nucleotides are TGCAGCGTTGAAGCCGGGGTTGCGGGAAACTCAGATACGCAGTATTTT. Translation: CSVEAGVAGNSDTQYF.